The 27 T cell receptor beta chains reported below all come from one sample, sequenced in a study of T cells in Graves' hyperthyroidism and ophthalmopathy. It was RNA transcripts that yielded the amplified TCR beta CDR3 regions. The study used the HTBI primer set for a first-round RT-PCR of the TCR CDR3. TCRdb used MiXCR to reprocess the multiplex PCR reads, holding one entry per CDR3 protein. Seen here are about 640,000 distinct CDR3 sequences, roughly 15% observed once, and the top ten hold 12%. The sample taken for sequencing was blood. The receptors originated from a woman aged 50 to 65 with Graves' ophthalmopathy.

This clonotype was detected ten times or more. V and J are TRBV28 and TRBJ2-5; 12 nucleotides match TRBD2. Per the germline V gene, CDR1 is MDHEN and CDR2 is SYDVKM. V dropped 4 bases and J dropped 2; count of bases not matched to a gene: 11. The CDR3 covers 18 residues. The CDR3 is CASSSHLGLAGRQETQYF. CDR3 coding DNA: TGTGCCAGCAGTTCGCATCTCGGACTAGCGGGAAGGCAAGAGACCCAGTACTTC. Full variable domain (outside the CDR3, taken from reference TRBV28 and TRBJ2-5): DVKVTQSSRYLVKRTGEKVFLECVQDMDHENMFWYRQDPGLGLRLIYFSYDVKMKEKGDIPEGYSVSREKKERFSLILESASTNQTSMYLCASSSHLGLAGRQETQYFGPGTRLLVL.

This clonotype was counted a few times. This chain links TRBV11-2 with TRBJ2-2; 10 bases match TRBD1. The CDR3 sequence is 15 residues long. CDR1 SGHAT and CDR2 FQNNGV come from the germline V gene. V dropped 2 bases and J dropped 8; count of bases not matched to a gene: 5. The CDR3 DNA reads as TGTGCCAGCAGCTTAAAGACAGGGGGCGTGGGGGAGCTGTTTTTT. Translated, it gives CASSLKTGGVGELFF.

This clonotype was recorded at least ten times. V is TRBV6-2 or TRBV6-3 and J is TRBJ2-7; TRBD1 or TRBD2 may be the D gene (5 bases each). V was shortened by 5 bases and J by 0 bases, with 17 bases between the two germline ends. The CDR3 consists of 16 residues. CDR1 and CDR2 from the germline V gene are MNHEY and SVGEGT. The CDR3 sequence: CASSRIRGPSSYEQYF. In nucleotides, the CDR3 is TGTGCCAGCAGTCGCATCCGGGGCCCTAGCTCCTACGAGCAGTACTTC.

The chain couples TRBV20-1 to TRBJ2-7; D gene uncertain. Germline loops: CDR1 DFQATT, CDR2 SNEGSKA (reference sequence). V was trimmed by 0 bases and J by 0 bases, leaving 12 bases between them. CDR3 length: 15 residues. The CDR3 nucleotides are TGCAGTGCTAGAGATAGACGGAGAAGCTCCTACGAGCAGTACTTC. This translates into CSARDRRRSSYEQYF.

This clonotype showed up just a few times. The V call is TRBV9, the J call TRBJ2-5, with D perhaps matching TRBD2 (5 bases). Between the trimmed V and J ends, which lost 4 bases and 2 bases, there was a span of 15 bases. The CDR3 is 15 residues long. The germline V gene encodes CDR1 SGDLS and CDR2 YYNGEE. The DNA of the CDR3 is TGTGCCAGCAGCCCTGGGAGCAGACCTCAAGAGACCCAGTACTTC. Encoded protein: CASSPGSRPQETQYF. The full variable domain, in which reference TRBV9 and TRBJ2-5 provide the parts outside the CDR3, is DSGVTQTPKHLITATGQRVTLRCSPRSGDLSVYWYQQSLDQGLQFLIQYYNGEERAKGNILERFSAQQFPDLHSELNLSSLELGDSALYFCASSPGSRPQETQYFGPGTRLLVL.

This clonotype was recorded a few times. CDR3 DNA sequence: TGTGCCAGTAGTATCCCACTAGCGGGAGTGGAGACCCAGTACTTC. This translates into CASSIPLAGVETQYF. The chain has TRBV19 and TRBJ2-5; 11 positions agree with TRBD2. V was pared by 3 bases and J by 5 bases, with 5 bases of the junction left unmatched. The CDR3 extends over 15 amino acids. Germline values: CDR1 LNHDA, CDR2 SQIVND (reference sequence).

This clonotype was counted between two and nine times. The rearrangement links TRBV4-1 to TRBJ2-1; 7 positions match TRBD2. With 2 bases clipped from V and 2 bases from J, the junction kept 3 bases outside the gene matches. Looked up from germline, CDR1 is MGHRA and CDR2 is YSYEKL. CDR3 size: 15 residues. For the CDR3, the DNA is TGCGCCAGCAGCCAAACTAGCGAGACCTACAATGAGCAGTTCTTC. It codes for CASSQTSETYNEQFF.

Many counts were recorded for this clonotype. This chain uses TRBV7-9 with TRBJ1-1, with a possible D match to TRBD1 (5 bases). V was trimmed by 5 bases and J by 10 bases, leaving 11 bases between them. The germline gives CDR1 SEHNR, CDR2 FQNEAQ (reference sequence). The CDR3 sequence is 11 residues long. CDR3 bases: TGTGCCAGCAGCGGGGGTACGAGAGCTTTCTTT. Translating it yields CASSGGTRAFF.

The rearrangement uses TRBV24-1 and TRBJ2-7; D is undetermined. The CDR3 has 14 amino acids. Deletions cut 2 bases from V and 0 bases from J, with 7 bases between. CDR1 and CDR2 from the germline V gene are KGHDR and SFDVKD. The DNA of the CDR3 is TGTGCCACCAGTGATTCCGGCAGCTCCTACGAGCAGTACTTC. This encodes CATSDSGSSYEQYF.

Only a few counts were recorded for this clonotype. The chain is built from TRBV5-1 and TRBJ2-1, with 8 bases aligning to TRBD1. V gave up 4 bases and J gave up 6 bases; unmatched junction bases: 6. Germline V CDR1 and CDR2: SGHRS, YFSETQ. The CDR3 has 14 amino acids. CDR3 amino acids: CASSTWTGINEQFF. The CDR3 region has the DNA TGCGCCAGCAGCACCTGGACAGGGATCAATGAGCAGTTCTTC. Combining the CDR3 with reference TRBV5-1 and TRBJ2-1 gives the whole variable domain KAGVTQTPRYLIKTRGQQVTLSCSPISGHRSVSWYQQTPGQGLQFLFEYFSETQRNKGNFPGRFSGRQFSNSRSEMNVSTLELGDSALYLCASSTWTGINEQFFGPGTRLTVL.

This clonotype was counted many times. This chain connects TRBV5-1 to TRBJ2-7, with D maybe TRBD1 (5 bases). V was pared by 2 bases and J by 2 bases, with 11 bases between. The CDR3 sequence is 14 residues long. CDR1 is SGHRS and CDR2 is YFSETQ in the germline V gene. The CDR3 loop is CASSFSGPTYEQYF. CDR3 sequence (DNA): TGCGCCAGCAGCTTTTCAGGGCCCACCTACGAGCAGTACTTC.

As for this clonotype: A clone one base away is much larger, so this may be a read error. The chain joins TRBV28 to TRBJ1-3, with D uncertain. Germline V CDR1 and CDR2: MDHEN, SYDVKM. This CDR3 has 15 residues. The CDR3 DNA reads TGTGCCAGCAGTTTTAGTAATGGGATTGGAAACGCCATATATTTT. Its translation is CASSFSNGIGNAIYF. Together with reference TRBV28 and TRBJ1-3, the CDR3 gives the full variable domain: DVKVTQSSRYLVKRTGEKVFLECVQDMDHENMFWYRQDPGLGLRLIYFSYDVKMKEKGDIPEGYSVSREKKERFSLILESASTNQTSMYLCASSFSNGIGNAIYFGEGSWLTVV.

In this sample, this clonotype turned up a few times. The V call is TRBV7-3, the J call TRBJ1-2; 8 nucleotides agree with TRBD1. The CDR3 length is 16 residues. Germline assignment: CDR1 SGHTA and CDR2 FQGTGA. V lost 0 bases to trimming and J lost 4 bases; unmatched junction nucleotides: 7. For the CDR3, the DNA is TGTGCCAGCAGCTTAACGGGACAGGAAAAAACCTATGGCTACACCTTC. It encodes CASSLTGQEKTYGYTF.

Ten or more counts support this clonotype. V usage is TRBV20-1 and J usage is TRBJ2-7; no clear D. The CDR3 has 14 amino acids. Germline V gene lookup returns CDR1 DFQATT and CDR2 SNEGSKA (reference sequence). V lost 1 base and J lost 1, with 11 bases in between. CDR3 in DNA: TGCAGTGCTAGAGGTAGGCGACTTTCCTACGAGCAGTACTTC. This sequence encodes CSARGRRLSYEQYF.

Written as DNA, the CDR3 is TGTGCCAGTAGGACTCAACGGACTCAAGCTTCAACTAATGAAAAACTGTTTTTT. Its protein is CASRTQRTQASTNEKLFF. The chain joins TRBV19 to TRBJ1-4; no definite D call. V was trimmed by 6 bases and J by 0 bases, leaving 20 bases between them. CDR1 and CDR2 (germline): LNHDA, SQIVND (reference sequence). CDR3 length: 18 residues.

The chain couples TRBV5-1 to TRBJ1-1; D not resolved. Germline V gives CDR1 SGHRS, CDR2 YFSETQ. Trimming removed 2 bases at V and 4 bases at J, with 18 bases between. This CDR3 contains 16 residues. The CDR3 loop is CASSFRGKGAGTEAFF. The CDR3 DNA reads as TGCGCCAGCAGCTTTCGTGGTAAGGGCGCGGGCACTGAAGCTTTCTTT.

This clonotype showed up just a few times. CDR3 residues: CASSSGTSNWDTQYF. DNA for the CDR3: TGTGCCAGCAGCTCCGGGACGTCGAATTGGGATACGCAGTATTTT. The rearrangement joins TRBV7-2 to TRBJ2-3; D tentatively reads TRBD1 or TRBD2 (5 bases each). V dropped 4 bases and J dropped 6 bases, with 17 bases sitting between them. The CDR3 sequence is 15 residues long. Germline V gene sequence: CDR1 SGHTA, CDR2 FQGNSA.

This clonotype came up a few times. This chain connects TRBV9 to TRBJ2-1; D is perhaps TRBD1 or TRBD2 (5 bases each). CDR3 length: 16 residues. Looked up from germline, CDR1 is SGDLS and CDR2 is YYNGEE. V was cut by 0 bases and J by 0 bases, with 10 bases left in between. The CDR3 region has the DNA TGTGCCAGCAGCGTAGCCCCAGGGAGCTCCTACAATGAGCAGTTCTTC. The encoded protein is CASSVAPGSSYNEQFF.

A note on this clonotype: An end of the junction differs from the germline gene, which may be a read error. This chain links TRBV4-2 with TRBJ1-2, with D possibly TRBD1 on 5 matching bases. From germline, CDR1 is LGHNA and CDR2 YNFKEQ. The CDR3 extends over 13 amino acids. The CDR3 DNA follows: TGTGTCAGCAGCCAAGAAGGGGAATCGGGCTACACCTTC. Its translation: CVSSQEGESGYTF.

This clonotype showed up many times. CDR3 in amino acids: CASSQGTAHEKLFF. The CDR3 DNA reads TGTGCCAGCAGTCAGGGGACAGCACATGAAAAACTGTTTTTT. The chain carries TRBV2 and TRBJ1-4; 7 nucleotides match TRBD1. The V segment lost 5 bases and the J segment 6 bases; nucleotides outside the gene matches: 6. This CDR3 has 14 residues. In germline, CDR1 is SNHLY, CDR2 FYNNEI.

This clonotype showed up many times. In DNA form, the CDR3 reads TGTGCCAGCAGACTACAGGGGTATAGCAATCAGCCCCAGCATTTT. Its protein is CASRLQGYSNQPQHF. The chain joins TRBV27 to TRBJ1-5; 7 bases are shared with TRBD1. The CDR3 has 15 residues. V was clipped by 6 bases and J by 0 bases; unmatched bases: 5. The V gene's germline CDR1 is MNHEY and CDR2 SMNVEV (reference sequence).

Worth noting for this clonotype: A much bigger clone sits one base away, suggesting this may be a read error. The chain uses TRBV3-1 and TRBJ2-7, with D unresolved. Germline-derived CDR1 and CDR2 are LGHDT and YNNKEL (reference sequence). The CDR3 totals 14 residues. CDR3 sequence: CDSSLAVSSYEQYF. CDR3 DNA: TGTGACAGCAGCCTGGCGGTTAGCTCCTACGAGCAGTACTTC.

The gene calls are TRBV19 and TRBJ2-1; D not certain. Germline loops: CDR1 LNHDA, CDR2 SQIVND (reference sequence). Trimming removed 1 base at V and 5 bases at J, with 6 bases between. The CDR3 is made up of 13 amino acids. The CDR3: CASSIVRNNEQFF. In DNA form, the CDR3 reads TGTGCCAGTAGTATAGTCAGAAACAATGAGCAGTTCTTC. The variable domain in full, with the rest retrieved from reference TRBV19 and TRBJ2-1, is DGGITQSPKYLFRKEGQNVTLSCEQNLNHDAMYWYRQDPGQGLRLIYYSQIVNDFQKGDIAEGYSVSREKKESFPLTVTSAQKNPTAFYLCASSIVRNNEQFFGPGTRLTVL.

This clonotype turned up a few times. The chain recombines TRBV7-2 with TRBJ2-3, with 9 bases lining up with TRBD2. Germline V gives CDR1 SGHTA, CDR2 FQGNSA. V lost 5 bases and J lost 4; bases outside the gene matches: 13. This CDR3 is 17 amino acids long. CDR3 amino acids: CASSPQTSGLVADTQYF. As DNA, the CDR3 is TGTGCCAGCAGCCCCCAGACTAGCGGATTGGTTGCAGATACGCAGTATTTT.

This clonotype was counted many times. The chain employs TRBV2 and TRBJ1-3; TRBD1 is a possible D gene (5 bases). The germline V gene has CDR1 SNHLY and CDR2 FYNNEI. CDR3 length: 16 residues. The V end was cut by 6 bases, the J end by 0 bases, with 15 bases between. CDR3 bases: TGTGCCAGCAGCCGGGACGGACTAAGCTCTGGAAACACCATATATTTT. The encoded protein is CASSRDGLSSGNTIYF. Full variable domain (outside the CDR3, taken from reference TRBV2 and TRBJ1-3): EPEVTQTPSHQVTQMGQEVILRCVPISNHLYFYWYRQILGQKVEFLVSFYNNEISEKSEIFDDQFSVERPDGSNFTLKIRSTKLEDSAMYFCASSRDGLSSGNTIYFGEGSWLTVV.

This clonotype was observed a handful of times. Mismatch with germline at one junction end may stem from a read error. The chain combines TRBV7-3 with TRBJ2-7, with 13 bases matching TRBD2. The germline CDR1 and CDR2 sequences are SGHTA and FQGTGA. The CDR3 runs 14 residues. The CDR3 protein is CASSPTGTSGTPTF. The CDR3 nucleotides are TGTGCCAGCAGTCCCACCGGGACTAGCGGGACCCCTACCTTC.

This clonotype was seen at least ten times. The gene calls are TRBV2 and TRBJ1-4, with D perhaps matching TRBD1 (6 bases). This CDR3 comprises 14 residues. V was shortened by 10 bases and J by 5 bases, with 17 bases between the two germline ends. Germline CDR1 SNHLY, CDR2 FYNNEI. The chain's CDR3 is CATLQGRQNEKLFF. CDR3 DNA sequence: TGTGCCACCCTACAGGGACGGCAGAATGAAAAACTGTTTTTT.